These 30 T cell receptor beta chains originate from one sample sequenced in a study of blood T cell repertoires in COVID-19. Sequencing was performed with immunoSEQ multiplex PCR; in TCRdb, only in-frame clones are kept and a portion is missing. The sample lists some 200,000 clones, 84% seen once, with around 18% in the top ten. Specimen: peripheral blood. These receptors were obtained from a woman of 80 years or more with active or convalescent COVID-19.

Regarding this clone: Additional DNA sequences in this sample encode the identical CDR3. This chain uses TRBV9 with TRBJ1-3; tentative D call: TRBD1 (5 bases). The CDR3 sequence is 16 residues long. Germline values: CDR1 SGDLS, CDR2 YYNGEE. V dropped 0 bases and J dropped 4 bases, with 14 bases sitting between them. DNA for the CDR3: TGTGCCAGCAGCGTAGGTGGGGGAGGGACGGGAAACACCATATATTTT. Protein sequence: CASSVGGGGTGNTIYF.

This clone is categorized as medium-sized. This chain connects TRBV19 to TRBJ2-2, with unresolved D. Germline CDR1 and CDR2: LNHDA and SQIVND (reference sequence). This CDR3 is built from 13 residues. Trimming removed 1 base at V and 8 bases at J, with 8 bases between. The CDR3 nucleotides are TGTGCCAGTAGTATAGTCGGGTCGGGGGAGCTGTTTTTT. This sequence encodes CASSIVGSGELFF.

This clone was counted many times. The V gene is TRBV7-9, the J gene TRBJ2-3; maybe TRBD2 (6 bases). Per germline, CDR1 SEHNR and CDR2 FQNEAQ (reference sequence). V was shortened by 9 bases and J by 0 bases, with 13 bases between the two germline ends. This CDR3 comprises 14 residues. Here the CDR3 DNA reads TGTGCCAGTACCCTTGGAGGGAGCACAGATACGCAGTATTTT. This gives the protein CASTLGGSTDTQYF.

This sequence joins TRBV5-4 and TRBJ1-2; D remains unclear. Between the trimmed V and J ends, which lost 3 bases and 4 bases, there was a span of 10 bases. Germline CDR1 and CDR2: SGHNT and YYREEE (reference sequence). The CDR3 runs to 13 residues. CDR3 sequence (DNA): TGTGCCAGCAGCTACGATAGTCCCTATGGCTACACCTTC. It translates to CASSYDSPYGYTF.

The genes are TRBV4-3 and TRBJ2-5; TRBD2 aligns across 8 bases. This CDR3 has 15 residues. The germline CDR1 and CDR2 sequences are LGHNA and YSLEER. The V segment lost 5 bases and the J segment 5 bases; nucleotides outside the gene matches: 10. CDR3 bases: TGCGCCAGCAGCTATTCCGGGACTAGGGGGGAGACCCAGTACTTC. Encoded protein: CASSYSGTRGETQYF.

The chain carries TRBV6-5 and TRBJ1-2; the D is unclear. There are 14 residues in the CDR3. Trimming stripped 1 base from V and 7 bases from J, with 13 bases between. Germline V lookup: CDR1 MNHEY, CDR2 SVGAGI. CDR3 protein: CASSYLDLAGGYTF. CDR3 DNA sequence: TGTGCCAGCAGTTACTTGGACCTAGCCGGTGGCTACACCTTC.

This clone was counted a single time. The chain combines TRBV11-2 with TRBJ2-7, with 8 bases aligning to TRBD2. The trim removed 3 bases at V and 5 bases at J, leaving 9 bases unmatched. Germline lookup yields CDR1 SGHAT and CDR2 FQNNGV. The CDR3 length is 15 residues. The CDR3, as DNA: TGTGCCAGCAGCTTTAATCCGGGAGGGCGCGACGAGCAGTACTTC. Translating gives CASSFNPGGRDEQYF.

The chain combines TRBV28 with TRBJ1-6; D unresolved. Trimming took 5 bases from V and 7 from J, leaving 12 bases between them. This CDR3 has 14 amino acids. Germline CDR1 reads MDHEN; CDR2 reads SYDVKM. The chain's CDR3 is CASSTNGLNSPLHF. The CDR3 nucleotides are TGTGCCAGCAGTACTAACGGACTAAATTCACCCCTCCACTTT.

V gene TRBV9 combines with J gene TRBJ1-2; 8 nucleotides line up with TRBD1. The CDR3 spans 19 residues. In germline, CDR1 is SGDLS, CDR2 YYNGEE. The junction had 18 bases not matched to a gene; V was cut back by 0 bases and J by 5 bases. The CDR3 nucleotides are TGTGCCAGCAGCGTAGGGCTCCCACAGGGGGGCCTCGGGGGGTATGGCTACACCTTC. It encodes CASSVGLPQGGLGGYGYTF.

This clone came up a few times. This chain uses TRBV6-2 or TRBV6-3 with TRBJ2-2; D remains ambiguous. The CDR3 loop spans 17 amino acids. V was cut by 0 bases and J by 5 bases, with 16 bases left in between. Germline values: CDR1 MNHEY, CDR2 SVGEGT. The CDR3 reads CASSYSPPGARTGELFF. The CDR3 nucleotides read TGTGCCAGCAGTTACTCCCCCCCCGGAGCAAGAACCGGGGAGCTGTTTTTT.

The chain has TRBV4-1 and TRBJ2-1, with 7 positions matching TRBD1. This CDR3 contains 16 residues. Germline V CDR1 and CDR2: MGHRA, YSYEKL. Trimming at V came to 0 bases and at J to 3 bases, leaving 5 bases not matched to a gene. The DNA for the CDR3 is TGCGCCAGCAGCCAAGACGGACAGGCAAGCTACAATGAGCAGTTCTTC. Translation gives CASSQDGQASYNEQFF.

The rearrangement uses TRBV18 and TRBJ1-1; D is perhaps TRBD1 (6 bases). Trimming pared 4 bases from V and 4 bases from J, leaving 19 bases between. The CDR3 totals 16 residues. Germline V gene data show CDR1 as KGHSH and CDR2 as LQKENI. The CDR3 reads CASSLTGLRGTTEAFF. The CDR3 bases are TGTGCCAGCTCACTAACGGGGCTCAGGGGTACCACTGAAGCTTTCTTT.

V usage is TRBV28 and J usage is TRBJ2-1; no reliable D call. The germline V gene has CDR1 MDHEN and CDR2 SYDVKM. This CDR3 is 13 amino acids long. The V and J ends lost 2 bases and 2 bases respectively, with 4 bases between them. For the CDR3, the DNA is TGTGCCAGCAGTTTAGGCCCCTACAATGAGCAGTTCTTC. Translating it yields CASSLGPYNEQFF.

This chain connects TRBV30 to TRBJ2-5, with D possibly TRBD2 on 6 matching bases. Trimming took 3 bases from V and 4 from J, leaving 15 bases between them. Germline V gene sequence: CDR1 GTSNPN, CDR2 SVGIG (reference sequence). CDR3 length: 14 residues. In DNA, the CDR3 is TGTGCCTGGAGGGGAGAGGGAGGTTTAGAGACCCAGTACTTC. Its protein product is CAWRGEGGLETQYF. The full variable domain, in which reference TRBV30 and TRBJ2-5 provide the parts outside the CDR3, is SQTIHQWPATLVQPVGSPLSLECTVEGTSNPNLYWYRQAAGRGLQLLFYSVGIGQISSEVPQNLSASRPQDRQFILSSKKLLLSDSGFYLCAWRGEGGLETQYFGPGTRLLVL.

The V call is TRBV6-5, the J call TRBJ2-7; TRBD2 aligns across 9 bases. Germline V lookup: CDR1 MNHEY, CDR2 SVGAGI. Germline trimming cut 5 bases from V and 7 bases from J; bases unmatched to any gene: 12. This CDR3 has 15 amino acids. The DNA of the CDR3 is TGTGCCAGCAGTCCAAGGGGACTAGCTGCGTTTGAGCAGTACTTC. It encodes CASSPRGLAAFEQYF.

The chain carries TRBV19 and TRBJ2-1; TRBD1 agrees at 7 bases. The CDR3 extends over 14 amino acids. Losses at the gene ends were 3 bases for V and 4 bases for J; bases not matched to a gene: 3. CDR1 LNHDA and CDR2 SQIVND come from the germline V gene (reference sequence). The CDR3 coding sequence is TGTGCCAGTAGTATCGGGACAGCTTACAATGAGCAGTTCTTC. Translation gives CASSIGTAYNEQFF.

The chain couples TRBV27 to TRBJ2-5, with D possibly being TRBD1 (6 bases). V dropped 3 bases and J dropped 3 bases, with 8 bases sitting between them. The germline CDR1 and CDR2 sequences are MNHEY and SMNVEV (reference sequence). This CDR3 region has 13 residues. This chain's CDR3 is CASSFGQKETQYF. DNA of the CDR3: TGTGCCAGCAGTTTTGGACAGAAAGAGACCCAGTACTTC.

This clone was counted between two and nine times. This sequence joins TRBV6-5 and TRBJ2-7; 9 bases align to TRBD1. V trimming: 4 bases; J trimming: 3 bases; junction bases outside the gene matches: 7. The CDR3 covers 15 residues. The germline gives CDR1 MNHEY, CDR2 SVGAGI. The CDR3 sequence is CASSSPGQGFYEQYF. The CDR3 region has the DNA TGTGCCAGCAGTTCCCCGGGACAGGGATTCTACGAGCAGTACTTC.

The J gene is TRBJ1-2, the V gene TRBV19, with D hard to call. Trimming removed 5 bases from V and 7 bases from J, with 17 bases in between. CDR3 length: 14 residues. Per the germline V gene, CDR1 is LNHDA and CDR2 is SQIVND (reference sequence). CDR3 nucleotides: TGTGCCAGTAGTCCCCGCGGAACTCCCGGTGGCTACACCTTC. This sequence encodes CASSPRGTPGGYTF.

V usage is TRBV5-1 and J usage is TRBJ2-7; a weak D match, TRBD2 (6 bases). The V and J ends lost 0 bases and 0 bases respectively, with 13 bases between them. The CDR3 covers 16 residues. CDR1 is SGHRS, CDR2 YFSETQ, per germline. In DNA, the CDR3 is TGCGCCAGCAGCTTGGAACCGGGAGTAGACTCCTACGAGCAGTACTTC. This encodes CASSLEPGVDSYEQYF. Full variable domain (rest looked up from reference TRBV5-1 and TRBJ2-7): KAGVTQTPRYLIKTRGQQVTLSCSPISGHRSVSWYQQTPGQGLQFLFEYFSETQRNKGNFPGRFSGRQFSNSRSEMNVSTLELGDSALYLCASSLEPGVDSYEQYFGPGTRLTVT.

V gene TRBV25-1 combines with J gene TRBJ1-3; 9 bases map to TRBD1. The germline V gene encodes CDR1 MGHDK and CDR2 SYGVNS. The CDR3 contains 14 residues. Unmatched junction bases numbered 6, after V lost 8 bases and J lost 4 bases. CDR3 loop: CASPGQGTGNTIYF. In DNA, the CDR3 is TGTGCCAGCCCAGGACAGGGGACAGGAAACACCATATATTTT.

This chain uses TRBV3-1 (or the pseudogene TRBV3-2) with TRBJ2-1; tentative D call: TRBD2 (6 bases). V was shortened by 0 bases and J by 10 bases, with 16 bases between the two germline ends. The CDR3 consists of 15 residues. The germline CDR1 and CDR2 sequences are LGHDT and YNNKEL (reference sequence). DNA of the CDR3: TGTGCCAGCAGCCAAGAGGGACTTACATACTTGGAGCAGTTCTTC. Translation: CASSQEGLTYLEQFF.

This chain connects TRBV9 to TRBJ1-6; D is unresolved. The CDR3 has 15 amino acids. The germline gives CDR1 SGDLS, CDR2 YYNGEE. V gave up 0 bases and J gave up 0 bases, with 4 bases separating them. CDR3 sequence reads: CASSVGSSYNSPLHF. The CDR3 region has the DNA TGTGCCAGCAGCGTAGGGAGCTCCTATAATTCACCCCTCCACTTT.

V and J are TRBV7-2 and TRBJ1-2, with D perhaps matching TRBD1 (5 bases). This CDR3 is 13 amino acids long. Deletions cut 3 bases from V and 4 bases from J, with 9 bases between. Germline V lookup: CDR1 SGHTA, CDR2 FQGNSA. Written as DNA, the CDR3 is TGTGCCAGCAGCTTCCAGGGCAGCTATGGCTACACCTTC. Protein product: CASSFQGSYGYTF. The whole variable domain, filled in from reference TRBV7-2 and TRBJ1-2, reads GAGVSQSPSNKVTEKGKDVELRCDPISGHTALYWYRQSLGQGLEFLIYFQGNSAPDKSGLPSDRFSAERTGGSVSTLTIQRTQQEDSAVYLCASSFQGSYGYTFGSGTRLTVV.

The rearrangement uses TRBV4-3 and TRBJ2-1; D remains ambiguous. Trimming removed 1 base at V and 0 bases at J, with 10 bases between. There are 16 residues in the CDR3. Germline V lookup: CDR1 LGHNA, CDR2 YSLEER. In DNA form, the CDR3 reads TGCGCCAGCAGCCAAGTGGCAGGATCCTCCTACAATGAGCAGTTCTTC. It translates to CASSQVAGSSYNEQFF.

This clone was detected only once. The chain is built from TRBV19 and TRBJ2-5, with 7 bases lining up with TRBD2. The junction had 5 bases not matched to a gene; V was cut back by 6 bases and J by 4 bases. Germline CDR1 is LNHDA and CDR2 is SQIVND (reference sequence). The CDR3 covers 13 residues. DNA of the CDR3: TGTGCCAGTAGCCAGCGCGGGGGAGAGACCCAGTACTTC. It encodes CASSQRGGETQYF.

The chain uses TRBV11-2 and TRBJ2-7; 8 positions agree with TRBD1. Germline CDR1 reads SGHAT; CDR2 reads FQNNGV. This CDR3 region has 12 residues. The trim removed 6 bases at V and 5 bases at J, leaving 3 bases unmatched. Written as DNA, the CDR3 is TGTGCCAGCAGGGGACAGGTCCACGAGCAGTACTTC. The encoded protein is CASRGQVHEQYF.

The chain employs TRBV4-1 and TRBJ2-5, with 12 bases fitting TRBD2. The CDR3 consists of 20 residues. Germline CDR1 and CDR2: MGHRA and YSYEKL. With 0 bases clipped from V and 3 bases from J, the junction kept 14 bases outside the gene matches. DNA for the CDR3: TGCGCCAGCAGCCAAGATAATCCCCTGGCTAGCGGGGGGGCCGAAGAGACCCAGTACTTC. Protein product: CASSQDNPLASGGAEETQYF.

The V call is TRBV27, the J call TRBJ2-7; tentatively, D is TRBD1 (5 bases). Germline V CDR1 and CDR2: MNHEY, SMNVEV (reference sequence). This CDR3 spans 15 amino acids. Trimming stripped 3 bases from V and 2 bases from J, with 14 bases between. CDR3: CASSFSLGAPYEQYF. The CDR3 nucleotides are TGTGCCAGCAGTTTTTCCCTAGGGGCACCCTACGAGCAGTACTTC.

The rearrangement joins TRBV7-8 to TRBJ2-7; TRBD1 matches at 11 bases. Germline values: CDR1 SGHVS, CDR2 FQNEAQ. This CDR3 is built from 15 residues. J was trimmed by 6 bases and V by 4 bases; bases with no gene match: 8. The CDR3 sequence is CASSSTRDRGGEQYF. The DNA of the CDR3 is TGTGCCAGCAGCTCAACTCGGGACAGGGGGGGCGAGCAGTACTTC.